The text below deals with one T cell receptor beta chain. Its antigen is not known. This entry is derived from a study of cytomegalovirus exposure and HLA in healthy donors. Looked up from germline, CDR1 is SEHNR and CDR2 is FQNEAQ (reference sequence). This CDR3 has 14 amino acids. With V trimmed by 1 base and J by 6 bases, 4 bases remained unmatched. The PCR ran on 60 Vbeta and 13 Jbeta primers. Generated by immunoSEQ multiplex PCR, the TCRdb table keeps only in-frame clones and is missing some. Its listing shows tens of thousands of clones. The study's findings and limits: Follow-up analysis found HLA locus-dependent TCR association rates, highest for DRB1 and lowest for HLA-C.

This receptor was identified in a woman in her thirties or forties in good health and CMV-seropositive. This chain joins TRBV7-9 and TRBJ1-1, with TRBD1 matching 8 bases. Sequenced sample: PBMCs. DNA of the CDR3: TGTGCCAGCAGCTTAGACCGGACAGGGTCTGAAGCTTTCTTT. Translation: CASSLDRTGSEAFF.